The present T cell receptor (beta chain) was sequenced within a study of shared T cell receptors in the human thymus. This CDR3 comprises 21 residues. V was pared by 5 bases and J by 0 bases, with 18 bases of the junction left unmatched. Libraries were prepared by immunoSEQ multiplex PCR; TCRdb keeps only in-frame clonotypes and omits some of them. The sample shows 630,000 or so clones, around 87% of them seen only once. The same data also contributed to another study, on human thymus T cells. As reported in that work: What related research reported was that thymic repertoires overlapped highly among unrelated individuals.

The sample comprised thymocytes. This chain connects TRBV5-3 to TRBJ2-4; 12 bases are shared with TRBD1. TRBV5-3 is marked as an open reading frame, function uncertain. The clonotype originates from a boy younger than two with a congenital heart defect. CDR3 residues: CARSDEPGQGATQLAKNIQYF. CDR3 nucleotides: TGTGCCAGAAGTGATGAACCGGGACAGGGGGCCACACAACTAGCCAAAAACATTCAGTACTTC.